The T cell receptor beta chain described here comes from a study of T cells after posttransplantation cyclophosphamide. Method: immunoSEQ multiplex PCR; TCRdb's copy keeps in-frame clones and lacks some. Of about 53,000 clones listed, around 84% are singletons. Remarks on this clone: The antigen is not known.

General observations from the study: After PTCy, TRB diversity resembled that of CNI/methotrexate controls. Later blood repertoires were often dominated by clones from the donor CD8+ memory compartment. Skin or GI-infiltrating T cells shared few TRB sequences with blood.

Germline V gives CDR1 LNHNV, CDR2 YYDKDF (reference sequence). V was clipped by 9 bases and J by 2 bases, with 17 bases between them. The CDR3 has 14 amino acids. The chain uses TRBV15 and TRBJ2-7, with a weak D call TRBD2 (5 bases). This clonotype was obtained from a man aged 30-40 years with a blood cancer, CMV-positive, and with a related stem cell donor. The specimen was PBMCs. CDR3 coding DNA: TGTGCCACTGGGAGTCGGGCCTTTGCCTACGAGCAGTACTTC. Amino acid sequence: CATGSRAFAYEQYF.